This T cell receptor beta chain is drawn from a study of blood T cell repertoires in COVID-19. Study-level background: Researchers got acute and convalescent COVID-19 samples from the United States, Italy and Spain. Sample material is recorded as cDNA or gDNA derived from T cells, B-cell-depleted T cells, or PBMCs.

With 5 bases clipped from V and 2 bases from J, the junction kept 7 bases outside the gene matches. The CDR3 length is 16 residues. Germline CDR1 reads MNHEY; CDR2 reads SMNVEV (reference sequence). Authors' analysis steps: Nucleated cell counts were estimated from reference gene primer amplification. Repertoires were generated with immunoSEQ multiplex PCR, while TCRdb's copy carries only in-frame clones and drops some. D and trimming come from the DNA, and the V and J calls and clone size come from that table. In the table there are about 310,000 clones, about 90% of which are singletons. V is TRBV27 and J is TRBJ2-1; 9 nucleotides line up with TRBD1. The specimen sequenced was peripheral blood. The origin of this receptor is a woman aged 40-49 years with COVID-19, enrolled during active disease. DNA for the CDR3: TGTGCCAGCAGTCCTTGGACAGGGGCCCCCTACAATGAGCAGTTCTTC. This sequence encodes CASSPWTGAPYNEQFF.